These 32 T cell receptor beta chains were all obtained from the same sample, sequenced in a study of blood T cell repertoires in COVID-19. The protocol was immunoSEQ multiplex PCR, while the TCRdb copy is restricted to in-frame clones and leaves out a portion. The table lists hundreds of thousands of clones, 87% of them singletons. Input material: PBMCs or T cells enriched from blood (not recorded which). These receptor sequences come from a woman aged 18 to 35 who had recovered from COVID-19.

The chain couples TRBV7-2 to TRBJ2-2, with D hard to call. The CDR3 spans 14 residues. CDR1 and CDR2 from the germline V gene are SGHTA and FQGNSA. With 1 base removed from V and 6 bases from J, the gap between germline ends came to 9 bases. CDR3: CASSLVLRAGELFF. CDR3 coding DNA: TGTGCCAGCAGCTTAGTGCTACGGGCCGGGGAGCTGTTTTTT.

The chain joins TRBV14 to TRBJ2-6; no firm D call. This CDR3 is 14 amino acids long. CDR1 is SGHDN, CDR2 FVKESK, per germline. V lost 4 bases to trimming and J lost 4 bases, with 8 bases between them. The chain's CDR3 is CASSPASGANVLTF. The CDR3 DNA follows: TGTGCCAGCAGCCCCGCGTCCGGGGCCAACGTCCTGACTTTC. Combining the CDR3 with reference TRBV14 and TRBJ2-6 gives the whole variable domain EAGVTQFPSHSVIEKGQTVTLRCDPISGHDNLYWYRRVMGKEIKFLLHFVKESKQDESGMPNNRFLAERTGGTYSTLKVQPAELEDSGVYFCASSPASGANVLTFGAGSRLTVL.

J is TRBJ1-6 and V is TRBV9; weak D call: TRBD1 (5 bases). CDR3 length: 15 amino acids. The V gene lost 0 bases and the J gene lost 4 bases, with 8 bases spanning the gap. CDR1 SGDLS and CDR2 YYNGEE come from the germline V gene. CDR3 DNA sequence: TGTGCCAGCAGCGTAGAGCAGGGATATAATTCACCCCTCCACTTT. Protein: CASSVEQGYNSPLHF. Together with reference TRBV9 and TRBJ1-6, the CDR3 gives the full variable domain: DSGVTQTPKHLITATGQRVTLRCSPRSGDLSVYWYQQSLDQGLQFLIQYYNGEERAKGNILERFSAQQFPDLHSELNLSSLELGDSALYFCASSVEQGYNSPLHFGNGTRLTVT.

The gene calls are TRBV11-2 and TRBJ2-3; 8 bases match TRBD2. The CDR3 is 17 residues long. The germline CDR1 and CDR2 sequences are SGHAT and FQNNGV. The trim removed 1 base at V and 0 bases at J, leaving 6 bases unmatched. In nucleotides, the CDR3 is TGTGCCAGCAGCTTAGTTGGGACTAGAACTAGCACAGATACGCAGTATTTT. It encodes CASSLVGTRTSTDTQYF.

The genes are TRBV7-3 and TRBJ2-7; TRBD2 matches 10 bases. This CDR3 has 15 residues. Germline loops: CDR1 SGHTA, CDR2 FQGTGA. V was pared by 2 bases and J by 2 bases, with 3 bases of the junction left unmatched. CDR3 nucleotides: TGTGCCAGCAGCTTATTAGCGGGGGGTACCTACGAGCAGTACTTC. Residues: CASSLLAGGTYEQYF.

The CDR3 reads CASSYDRDHGYGYTF. The CDR3, as DNA: TGTGCCAGCAGTTACGACAGGGATCATGGGTATGGCTACACCTTC. V gene TRBV6-5 combines with J gene TRBJ1-2; 7 bases are shared with TRBD1. The CDR3 spans 15 residues. Per the germline V gene, CDR1 is MNHEY and CDR2 is SVGAGI. With V trimmed by 2 bases and J by 5 bases, 8 bases remained unmatched.

This clone has just a few counts. The chain has TRBV29-1 and TRBJ2-1; D gene uncertain. V was shortened by 7 bases and J by 6 bases, with 7 bases between the two germline ends. Germline assignment: CDR1 SQVTM and CDR2 ANQGSEA. The CDR3 contains 10 residues. In DNA, the CDR3 is TGCAGCGGACAAGTCAATGAGCAGTTCTTC. The encoded protein is CSGQVNEQFF.

The chain carries TRBV9 and TRBJ2-1, with 9 bases matching TRBD2. The V and J ends lost 4 bases and 5 bases, in that order; junction bases with no gene match: 7. The CDR3 is 15 amino acids. Looked up from germline, CDR1 is SGDLS and CDR2 is YYNGEE. The CDR3: CASSPSGGPNNEQFF. The CDR3 DNA sequence: TGTGCCAGCAGCCCAAGCGGGGGGCCTAACAATGAGCAGTTCTTC.

CDR3 nucleotides: TGTGCCAGCAGCTTAGCGCGCCCCGGGACAGATAATTCACCCCTCCACTTT. Residues: CASSLARPGTDNSPLHF. The chain has TRBV7-2 and TRBJ1-6; 7 nucleotides align to TRBD1. The CDR3 loop spans 17 amino acids. CDR1 is SGHTA, CDR2 FQGNSA, per germline. Trimming took 0 bases from V and 5 from J; bases not matched to a gene: 7. Drawing the rest from reference TRBV7-2 and TRBJ1-6, the complete variable domain is GAGVSQSPSNKVTEKGKDVELRCDPISGHTALYWYRQSLGQGLEFLIYFQGNSAPDKSGLPSDRFSAERTGGSVSTLTIQRTQQEDSAVYLCASSLARPGTDNSPLHFGNGTRLTVT.

CDR3 in DNA: TGTGCCAGCATCCAGTCCCGGGACATCACAGATACGCAGTATTTT. Residues: CASIQSRDITDTQYF. The chain couples TRBV7-2 to TRBJ2-3; TRBD1 is a possible D gene (6 bases). The germline V and J ends were trimmed by 7 bases and 2 bases, with 16 bases remaining between them. This CDR3 has 15 amino acids. Germline V gives CDR1 SGHTA, CDR2 FQGNSA.

This sequence joins TRBV4-3 and TRBJ2-5, with 7 bases matching TRBD1. Germline CDR1 LGHNA, CDR2 YSLEER. This CDR3 contains 14 residues. The J segment lost 4 bases and the V segment lost 4 bases, leaving 6 bases of the junction unmatched. The CDR3 reads CASSPYRGPETQYF. CDR3 nucleotides: TGCGCCAGCAGCCCATACAGGGGCCCAGAGACCCAGTACTTC.

V usage is TRBV6-5 and J usage is TRBJ1-1; unclear D gene. There are 11 residues in the CDR3. V was pared by 6 bases and J by 10 bases, with 12 bases between. Germline loops: CDR1 MNHEY, CDR2 SVGAGI. The DNA of the CDR3 is TGTGCCAGCAGGCAGCGGTACACAGCTTTCTTT. Amino acid sequence: CASRQRYTAFF.

This rearrangement joins TRBV28 to TRBJ1-4; D may be TRBD1 (5 bases). Deletions cut 3 bases from V and 8 bases from J, with 19 bases between. The CDR3 has 16 amino acids. Germline V gene lookup returns CDR1 MDHEN and CDR2 SYDVKM. CDR3 residues: CASSFSGRGLGEKLFF. The CDR3 bases are TGTGCCAGCAGTTTTTCAGGAAGGGGACTGGGAGAAAAACTGTTTTTT.

The chain couples TRBV5-4 to TRBJ2-7, with D perhaps matching TRBD2 (6 bases). Germline V gene sequence: CDR1 SGHNT, CDR2 YYREEE (reference sequence). V was pared by 5 bases and J by 0 bases, with 18 bases between. The CDR3 contains 16 residues. CDR3 sequence (DNA): TGTGCCAGCAGTCGGAGGGGTTTAGGGCCCTCCTACGAGCAGTACTTC. This codes for CASSRRGLGPSYEQYF. Full variable domain (outside the CDR3, taken from reference TRBV5-4 and TRBJ2-7): ETGVTQSPTHLIKTRGQQVTLRCSSQSGHNTVSWYQQALGQGPQFIFQYYREEENGRGNFPPRFSGLQFPNYSSELNVNALELDDSALYLCASSRRGLGPSYEQYFGPGTRLTVT.

The CDR3: CASSYGLAEETQYF. The CDR3 DNA follows: TGTGCCAGTAGCTACGGACTAGCGGAAGAGACCCAGTACTTC. The chain couples TRBV19 to TRBJ2-5, with TRBD2 matching over 10 bases. Trimming took 6 bases from V and 3 from J; bases not matched to a gene: 4. CDR1 is LNHDA and CDR2 is SQIVND in the germline V gene (reference sequence). The CDR3 contains 14 residues. The entire variable domain, with the rest obtained from reference TRBV19 and TRBJ2-5, is as follows: DGGITQSPKYLFRKEGQNVTLSCEQNLNHDAMYWYRQDPGQGLRLIYYSQIVNDFQKGDIAEGYSVSREKKESFPLTVTSAQKNPTAFYLCASSYGLAEETQYFGPGTRLLVL.

The CDR3 region is CASSYIGGWNTEAFF. The CDR3 DNA reads TGTGCCAGCAGCTACATCGGGGGGTGGAACACTGAAGCTTTCTTT. This chain uses TRBV7-2 with TRBJ1-1; D is possibly TRBD1 (5 bases). From germline, CDR1 is SGHTA and CDR2 FQGNSA. Trimming pared 4 bases from V and 1 base from J, leaving 13 bases between. The CDR3 length is 15 residues.

This clone is a singleton in its sample. The chain carries TRBV7-2 and TRBJ1-2; D is unclear. The length of the CDR3 is 18 residues. Germline CDR1 is SGHTA and CDR2 is FQGNSA. The V end lost 3 bases, the J end lost 0 bases, and 20 bases lay between the germline ends. The CDR3 DNA reads as TGTGCCAGCAGCTTGGGCGGCGGGAGGGCCCTTACTAACTATGGCTACACCTTC. Residues: CASSLGGGRALTNYGYTF.

The V gene is TRBV5-8, the J gene TRBJ1-5; 8 bases match TRBD1. V lost 1 base to trimming and J lost 2 bases; unmatched junction nucleotides: 5. The CDR3 is made up of 16 amino acids. In germline, CDR1 is SGHTS, CDR2 YDEGEE. In DNA, the CDR3 is TGTGCCAGCAGCTTGAGGGGACAGGTGGGCAATCAGCCCCAGCATTTT. Encoded protein: CASSLRGQVGNQPQHF.

J is TRBJ2-1 and V is TRBV27; a weak D match, TRBD1 (5 bases). There are 18 residues in the CDR3. In germline, CDR1 is MNHEY, CDR2 SMNVEV (reference sequence). With 2 bases removed from V and 5 bases from J, the gap between germline ends came to 22 bases. CDR3 DNA: TGTGCCAGCAGTTTAGGGGCAGGGTGGGTCCCACTTGACAATGAGCAGTTCTTC. Translation gives CASSLGAGWVPLDNEQFF.

The chain couples TRBV5-1 to TRBJ1-4, with TRBD1 matching over 8 bases. Trimming took 4 bases from V and 8 from J; bases not matched to a gene: 10. CDR3 size: 15 residues. Germline V gene lookup returns CDR1 SGHRS and CDR2 YFSETQ. The CDR3 spells CASSQGQAVGEKLFF. The CDR3 region has the DNA TGCGCCAGCAGCCAGGGACAGGCGGTGGGGGAAAAACTGTTTTTT.

The chain links TRBV2 to TRBJ1-6; the D is unclear. This CDR3 is 11 amino acids long. Germline V gene sequence: CDR1 SNHLY, CDR2 FYNNEI. Between the trimmed V and J ends, which lost 7 bases and 4 bases, there was a span of 2 bases. The CDR3 DNA is TGTGCCAGCACATATAATTCACCCCTCCACTTT. It translates to CASTYNSPLHF. Drawing the rest from reference TRBV2 and TRBJ1-6, the complete variable domain is EPEVTQTPSHQVTQMGQEVILRCVPISNHLYFYWYRQILGQKVEFLVSFYNNEISEKSEIFDDQFSVERPDGSNFTLKIRSTKLEDSAMYFCASTYNSPLHFGNGTRLTVT.

The CDR3 DNA is TGTGCCAGCAGCAAAAAGCGCAGGGGCGGGTATGGCTACACCTTC. As protein: CASSKKRRGGYGYTF. V and J are TRBV21-1 and TRBJ1-2; whether TRBD1, the table's D call, matches the DNA was not checked. TRBV21-1 constitutes a pseudogene. The CDR3 totals 15 residues.

With respect to this clone: At one boundary the junction diverges from the germline segment, which might be a read error. The chain uses TRBV15 and TRBJ2-7, with TRBD2 matching over 7 bases. CDR1 is LNHNV and CDR2 is YYDKDF in the germline V gene (reference sequence). There are 17 residues in the CDR3. The CDR3 nucleotides read TGTGCCACCAGCAGAGATCGGGGGGAAAGGGTCTCCAACGAGCAGTACTTC. Protein: CATSRDRGERVSNEQYF.

In its sample, this clone ranks as medium-sized. This chain connects TRBV18 to TRBJ1-1; D gene ambiguous. The CDR3 has 14 amino acids. The ends were cut back, 3 bases at V and 2 bases at J, with 10 bases in the middle. Germline assignment: CDR1 KGHSH and CDR2 LQKENI. Here the CDR3 reads CASSPVDTNTEAFF. The CDR3, as DNA: TGTGCCAGCTCACCGGTTGATACTAACACTGAAGCTTTCTTT.

This chain links TRBV5-1 with TRBJ2-1; 12 bases fit TRBD2. The V segment lost 1 base and the J segment 0 bases; nucleotides outside the gene matches: 2. This CDR3 has 17 amino acids. In germline, CDR1 is SGHRS, CDR2 YFSETQ. Written as DNA, the CDR3 is TGCGCCAGCAGCTTGTTACTAGCGGGAGGCTCCTACAATGAGCAGTTCTTC. This sequence encodes CASSLLLAGGSYNEQFF.

The chain joins TRBV4-2 to TRBJ1-3; D remains unclear. Trimming pared 1 base from V and 1 base from J, leaving 8 bases between. Germline loops: CDR1 LGHNA, CDR2 YNFKEQ. The CDR3 is made up of 15 amino acids. This CDR3 reads CASSQGKASGNTIYF. CDR3 in DNA: TGTGCCAGCAGCCAAGGCAAAGCGTCTGGAAACACCATATATTTT.

The genes are TRBV10-3 and TRBJ1-3; D is unresolved. The CDR3 contains 13 residues. Germline CDR1 is ENHRY and CDR2 is SYGVKD. Trimming removed 6 bases at V and 0 bases at J, with 6 bases between. CDR3 nucleotide sequence: TGTGCCATCAGCGTCAGCTCTGGAAACACCATATATTTT. Its protein is CAISVSSGNTIYF.

The chain has TRBV30 and TRBJ1-1; D remains ambiguous. Trimming cost V 0 bases and J 2 bases, with 7 bases left between them. CDR3 length equals 13 residues. Germline CDR1 is GTSNPN and CDR2 is SVGIG (reference sequence). CDR3 region: CAWSVHTNTEAFF. In DNA form, the CDR3 reads TGTGCCTGGAGTGTACACACAAACACTGAAGCTTTCTTT.

Of note for this clone: This same CDR3 is encoded by further DNA sequences in the sample. The rearrangement joins TRBV9 to TRBJ2-1; 7 bases line up with TRBD2. Germline V gene data show CDR1 as SGDLS and CDR2 as YYNGEE. CDR3 length: 15 amino acids. The V segment lost 2 bases and the J segment 0 bases; nucleotides outside the gene matches: 2. The DNA for the CDR3 is TGTGCCAGCAGCGTGGCGGGGGACTCCTACAATGAGCAGTTCTTC. Amino acids: CASSVAGDSYNEQFF. The whole variable domain, filled in from reference TRBV9 and TRBJ2-1, reads DSGVTQTPKHLITATGQRVTLRCSPRSGDLSVYWYQQSLDQGLQFLIQYYNGEERAKGNILERFSAQQFPDLHSELNLSSLELGDSALYFCASSVAGDSYNEQFFGPGTRLTVL.

This clone turned up a few times. The chain employs TRBV6-5 and TRBJ2-7; the D gene is possibly TRBD1 (6 bases). CDR3 size: 15 residues. Germline V gene data show CDR1 as MNHEY and CDR2 as SVGAGI. The V gene lost 2 bases and the J gene lost 4 bases, with 15 bases spanning the gap. The CDR3 loop is CASSYRQGYYYEQYF. The CDR3 DNA follows: TGTGCCAGCAGTTACCGCCAGGGGTATTATTACGAGCAGTACTTC.

This clone was counted a single time. The rearrangement joins TRBV30 to TRBJ1-3; a possible D gene is TRBD1 (6 bases). V was shortened by 0 bases and J by 2 bases, with 8 bases between the two germline ends. This CDR3 comprises 14 residues. Germline V lookup: CDR1 GTSNPN, CDR2 SVGIG (reference sequence). In nucleotides, the CDR3 is TGTGCCTGGAGTGTACAGGGAGCTGGAAACACCATATATTTT. It encodes CAWSVQGAGNTIYF.

In its sample, this clone was seen once. This chain uses TRBV5-6 with TRBJ2-7, with a possible D match to TRBD1 (8 bases). V lost 4 bases and J lost 5, with 28 bases in between. The germline V gene encodes CDR1 SGHDT and CDR2 YYEEEE. The CDR3 length is 18 residues. CDR3 residues: CASSIRQGSWGGLDEQYF. In DNA, the CDR3 is TGTGCCAGCAGCATACGACAGGGGTCTTGGGGAGGGCTTGACGAGCAGTACTTC.